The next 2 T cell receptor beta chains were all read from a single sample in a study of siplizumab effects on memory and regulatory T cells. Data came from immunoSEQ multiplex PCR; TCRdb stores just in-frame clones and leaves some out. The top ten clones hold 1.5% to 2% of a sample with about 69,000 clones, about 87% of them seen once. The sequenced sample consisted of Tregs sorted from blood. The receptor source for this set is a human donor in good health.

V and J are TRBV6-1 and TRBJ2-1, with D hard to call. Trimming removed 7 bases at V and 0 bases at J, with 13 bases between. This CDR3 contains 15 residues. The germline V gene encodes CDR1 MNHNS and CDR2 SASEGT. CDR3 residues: CASKVSPSSYNEQFF. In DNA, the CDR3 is TGTGCCAGCAAGGTATCGCCAAGCTCCTACAATGAGCAGTTCTTC.

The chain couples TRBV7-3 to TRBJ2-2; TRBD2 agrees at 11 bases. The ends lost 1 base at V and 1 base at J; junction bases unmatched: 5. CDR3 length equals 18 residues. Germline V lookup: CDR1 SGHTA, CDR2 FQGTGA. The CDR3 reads CASSLMPLAGGNTGELFF. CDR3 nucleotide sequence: TGTGCCAGCAGCTTAATGCCTCTAGCGGGAGGGAACACCGGGGAGCTGTTTTTT.